These 20 T cell receptor beta chains originate from one sample sequenced in a study of beta chain features in type 1 diabetes. The sequenced template was cDNA made from the entire isolated RNA. Libraries were prepared by immunoSEQ multiplex PCR; TCRdb keeps only in-frame clonotypes and omits some of them. The sample consists of about 930,000 clones, 15% to 20% of them appearing once. The material sequenced was naive CD4+ T cells from blood. All receptors come from a woman aged 18-29 years in good health.

The sample holds a few counts of this clone. The rearrangement joins TRBV25-1 to TRBJ2-1; TRBD2 agrees at 13 bases. The V gene end was trimmed by 4 bases and the J gene end by 9 bases; junction bases not matched to a gene: 9. Germline V gene lookup returns CDR1 MGHDK and CDR2 SYGVNS. The CDR3 is 16 amino acids. For the CDR3, the DNA is TGTGCCAGCAGTGGATGGACTAGCGGGAGAGAAGCTGAGCAGTTCTTC. It translates to CASSGWTSGREAEQFF.

Comments on this clone: The identical CDR3 is also encoded by other nucleotide sequences in the sample. This chain joins TRBV7-9 and TRBJ2-5; the D gene is possibly TRBD2 (5 bases). This CDR3 region has 12 residues. V dropped 2 bases and J dropped 5 bases, with 6 bases sitting between them. CDR1 and CDR2 (germline): SEHNR, FQNEAQ (reference sequence). The CDR3 bases are TGTGCCAGCAGCTTATCGGGGGAGACCCAGTACTTC. It specifies CASSLSGETQYF.

This chain uses TRBV7-8 with TRBJ2-2; D unclear. V was trimmed by 1 base and J by 0 bases, leaving 6 bases between them. Per germline, CDR1 SGHVS and CDR2 FQNEAQ. This CDR3 contains 15 residues. DNA for the CDR3: TGTGCCAGCAGCTTAGTCGATTCGAACACCGGGGAGCTGTTTTTT. It encodes CASSLVDSNTGELFF.

The chain couples TRBV7-8 to TRBJ2-1, with 9 bases fitting TRBD1. The CDR3 has 14 amino acids. The germline V gene encodes CDR1 SGHVS and CDR2 FQNEAQ. After removal of 5 bases from V and 9 bases from J, the junction contained 8 bases not matched to a gene. For the CDR3, the DNA is TGTGCCAGCAGCCTCCGGGACAGGGATCTTGAGCAGTTCTTC. This codes for CASSLRDRDLEQFF.

This clone was recorded a few times. The chain combines TRBV4-3 with TRBJ1-1, with 9 bases that match TRBD1. The CDR3 length is 14 residues. CDR1 is LGHNA and CDR2 is YSLEER in the germline V gene. With 3 bases clipped from V and 6 bases from J, the junction kept 5 bases outside the gene matches. The CDR3 loop reads CASSQLGQGSEAFF. CDR3 nucleotide sequence: TGCGCCAGCAGCCAGCTCGGACAGGGGTCTGAAGCTTTCTTT.

V usage is TRBV7-2 and J usage is TRBJ2-5; 11 bases map to TRBD2. Germline V gene lookup returns CDR1 SGHTA and CDR2 FQGNSA. The CDR3 spans 15 residues. V was pared by 5 bases and J by 5 bases, with 7 bases of the junction left unmatched. CDR3: CASSQLAGEWETQYF. Here the CDR3 DNA reads TGTGCCAGCAGCCAACTAGCGGGGGAGTGGGAGACCCAGTACTTC.

The chain uses TRBV7-2 and TRBJ2-7; D gene uncertain. The CDR3 spans 15 residues. Germline CDR1 and CDR2: SGHTA and FQGNSA. The germline V and J ends were trimmed by 1 base and 1 base, with 11 bases remaining between them. The CDR3 sequence is CASSLVSLESYEQYF. The CDR3 region has the DNA TGTGCCAGCAGCTTAGTTAGTCTTGAATCCTACGAGCAGTACTTC.

The J gene is TRBJ1-5, the V gene TRBV11-2; D is unclear. In germline, CDR1 is SGHAT, CDR2 FQNNGV. The CDR3 sequence is 13 residues long. With 1 base removed from V and 4 bases from J, the gap between germline ends came to 5 bases. This chain's CDR3 is CASSLAVNQPQHF. In DNA, the CDR3 is TGTGCCAGCAGCTTAGCCGTGAATCAGCCCCAGCATTTT.

A remark on this clone: Other nucleotide sequences from this sample produce the same CDR3. The chain employs TRBV18 and TRBJ1-5; D remains ambiguous. The CDR3 is made up of 14 amino acids. V was trimmed by 3 bases and J by 1 base, leaving 7 bases between them. Germline CDR1 is KGHSH and CDR2 is LQKENI. The CDR3 coding sequence is TGTGCCAGCTCACCGCCCTACAGCAATCAGCCCCAGCATTTT. This sequence encodes CASSPPYSNQPQHF.

This rearrangement joins TRBV7-2 to TRBJ2-5; TRBD2 matches at 12 bases. The V gene end was trimmed by 5 bases and the J gene end by 14 bases; junction bases not matched to a gene: 9. Germline V gene lookup returns CDR1 SGHTA and CDR2 FQGNSA. The CDR3 extends over 13 amino acids. The DNA for the CDR3 is TGTGCCAGCAGCCCCGGACTAGCGGGACGGATCTACTTC. Protein: CASSPGLAGRIYF.

The V gene is TRBV7-3, the J gene TRBJ2-2; 8 bases are shared with TRBD2. The CDR3 has 17 residues. V shed 5 bases and J 2 bases; nucleotides not matched to a gene: 10. Germline CDR1 is SGHTA and CDR2 is FQGTGA. CDR3 amino acids: CASSPWGAGVNTGELFF. CDR3 bases: TGTGCCAGCAGCCCCTGGGGAGCGGGAGTCAACACCGGGGAGCTGTTTTTT.

This chain joins TRBV28 and TRBJ2-2; possible D gene TRBD1, 6 bases. CDR1 and CDR2 (germline): MDHEN, SYDVKM. V was clipped by 3 bases and J by 6 bases, with 11 bases between them. CDR3 size: 14 residues. CDR3 sequence: CASSFTGNSGELFF. The CDR3 region has the DNA TGTGCCAGCAGTTTTACAGGGAATTCCGGGGAGCTGTTTTTT.

About this clone: In the same sample, other DNA sequences code for this CDR3. V usage is TRBV11-2 and J usage is TRBJ2-3; D unresolved. Per the germline V gene, CDR1 is SGHAT and CDR2 is FQNNGV. The CDR3 has 13 amino acids. Trimming stripped 1 base from V and 3 bases from J, with 5 bases between. This CDR3 is CASSLGGTDTQYF. The CDR3 region has the DNA TGTGCCAGCAGCTTAGGGGGAACAGATACGCAGTATTTT.

The chain couples TRBV27 to TRBJ2-2, with 13 bases that match TRBD2. The V gene's germline CDR1 is MNHEY and CDR2 SMNVEV (reference sequence). This CDR3 comprises 15 residues. V was pared by 8 bases and J by 7 bases, with 7 bases of the junction left unmatched. The DNA of the CDR3 is TGTGCCAGCTCAGGACTAGCGGGAGTGGGCGGGGAGCTGTTTTTT. Residues: CASSGLAGVGGELFF.

The rearrangement links TRBV9 to TRBJ2-3, with no clear D. Germline-derived CDR1 and CDR2 are SGDLS and YYNGEE. V dropped 4 bases and J dropped 2 bases, with 11 bases sitting between them. This CDR3 has 14 residues. CDR3 in amino acids: CASSFRHTTDTQYF. The CDR3 nucleotides are TGTGCCAGCAGCTTCAGACATACCACAGATACGCAGTATTTT.

In this sample, this clone turned up a few times. The V gene is TRBV10-3, the J gene TRBJ2-1; 12 nucleotides agree with TRBD2. CDR3 length equals 16 residues. CDR1 is ENHRY, CDR2 SYGVKD, per germline. V gave up 8 bases and J gave up 6 bases; unmatched junction bases: 11. The CDR3, as DNA: TGTGCCATCGGGAACCTAGCGGGAGGGTCCGGCAATGAGCAGTTCTTC. Its protein is CAIGNLAGGSGNEQFF.

A few counts support this clone. The genes are TRBV9 and TRBJ1-3, with unresolved D. Germline V gene sequence: CDR1 SGDLS, CDR2 YYNGEE. V shed 1 base and J shed 3 bases, with 8 bases lying between them. The CDR3 sequence is 14 residues long. This chain's CDR3 is CASSVMNSGNTIYF. The DNA for the CDR3 is TGTGCCAGCAGCGTAATGAACAGTGGAAACACCATATATTTT.

The chain joins TRBV19 to TRBJ2-1; TRBD2 matches at 13 bases. The CDR3 totals 16 residues. V lost 8 bases and J lost 7; bases outside the gene matches: 11. Per the germline V gene, CDR1 is LNHDA and CDR2 is SQIVND (reference sequence). The CDR3 spells CASRGLAGEGFNEQFF. In DNA, the CDR3 is TGTGCCAGTCGTGGACTAGCGGGAGAGGGGTTTAATGAGCAGTTCTTC.

The chain carries TRBV4-1 and TRBJ2-7; D possibly corresponds to TRBD1 (5 bases). CDR3 length: 15 residues. Germline lookup yields CDR1 MGHRA and CDR2 YSYEKL. V was trimmed by 1 base and J by 0 bases, leaving 10 bases between them. CDR3 loop: CASSQVLQDSYEQYF. CDR3 nucleotides: TGCGCCAGCAGCCAAGTTCTACAGGACTCCTACGAGCAGTACTTC.

The gene calls are TRBV18 and TRBJ2-1, with unresolved D. CDR3 length: 15 residues. The V and J ends lost 6 bases and 0 bases respectively, with 12 bases between them. Germline loops: CDR1 KGHSH, CDR2 LQKENI. The CDR3 spells CASSLRGFSYNEQFF. The CDR3 DNA reads TGTGCCAGCTCCCTCCGAGGATTCTCCTACAATGAGCAGTTCTTC. The full variable domain, its missing parts supplied by reference TRBV18 and TRBJ2-1, is NAGVMQNPRHLVRRRGQEARLRCSPMKGHSHVYWYRQLPEEGLKFMVYLQKENIIDESGMPKERFSAEFPKEGPSILRIQQVVRGDSAAYFCASSLRGFSYNEQFFGPGTRLTVL.